This T cell receptor (beta chain) comes out of a study of cytomegalovirus exposure and HLA in healthy donors. Study conclusions and caveats: In a later analysis, 17,000 or so TCR beta sequences were associated with HLA alleles at 0.05 false discovery rate. There were some public TCRs occurring in many donors, but most TCR sequences were rare.

60 Vbeta and 13 Jbeta primers were used in PCR. This table comes from immunoSEQ multiplex PCR, and its TCRdb copy is limited to in-frame clones, with some not included. Of approximately 150,000 clones detected, around 88% appear once; the ten largest clones hold under 0.95%. Concerning this clone itself: Its antigen is unidentified.

With 10 bases clipped from V and 4 bases from J, the junction kept 6 bases outside the gene matches. The germline CDR1 and CDR2 sequences are SNHLY and FYNNEI. The CDR3 is 13 amino acids. The receptor comes from a woman aged 25 to 39 in good health and CMV-seronegative. This chain joins TRBV2 and TRBJ2-5; 10 bases map to TRBD2. The sample was PBMCs. In DNA form, the CDR3 reads TGTGCCATCCAGAGCGGGAGGGGAGAGACCCAGTACTTC. Encoded protein: CAIQSGRGETQYF.